This T cell receptor (beta chain) appears in the sequencing data of a study of T cells in Graves' hyperthyroidism and ophthalmopathy. The V segment lost 4 bases and the J segment 8 bases; nucleotides outside the gene matches: 0. The CDR3 contains 13 residues. Germline V gives CDR1 SNHLY, CDR2 FYNNEI. Researchers amplified the TCR beta CDR3 regions from RNA transcripts. First-round RT-PCR of the TCR CDR3 relied on the HTBI primer set. TCRdb recomputed calls from the multiplex PCR reads with MiXCR, one row per CDR3 protein. The sample carries around 800,000 distinct CDR3 sequences, more than 30% recorded once.

The sample was blood. The clonotype originates from a man aged 18 to 30 with Graves' hyperthyroidism. The genes are TRBV2 and TRBJ2-1, with TRBD2 matching 12 bases. CDR3 nucleotides: TGTGCCAGCAGTGCTAGCGGGGGGGATGAGCAGTTCTTC. Translation gives CASSASGGDEQFF.